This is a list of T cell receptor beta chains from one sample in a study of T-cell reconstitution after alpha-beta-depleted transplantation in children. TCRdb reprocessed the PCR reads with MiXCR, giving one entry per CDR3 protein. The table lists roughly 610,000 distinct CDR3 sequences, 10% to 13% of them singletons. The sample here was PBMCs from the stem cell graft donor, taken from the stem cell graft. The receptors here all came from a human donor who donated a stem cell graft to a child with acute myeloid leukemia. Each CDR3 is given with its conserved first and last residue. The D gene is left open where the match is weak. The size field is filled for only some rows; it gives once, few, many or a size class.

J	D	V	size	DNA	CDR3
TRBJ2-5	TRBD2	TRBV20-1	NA	TGCAGTGCTACGCCTTATACTAGCGGGAGTCGGGAGACCCAGTACTTC	CSATPYTSGSRETQYF
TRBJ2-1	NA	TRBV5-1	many	TGCGCCAGCAGCCCCTTAGCCGATAGCAATGAGCAGTTCTTC	CASSPLADSNEQFF
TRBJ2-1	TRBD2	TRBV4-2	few	TGTGCCAGCAGCGCCGACCAGCGGGAGGGTTACAATGAGCAGTTCTTC	CASSADQREGYNEQFF
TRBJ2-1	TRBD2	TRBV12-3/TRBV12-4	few	TGTGCCAGCAGTCGTACCGGGACTAGGCAGTTCTTC	CASSRTGTRQFF
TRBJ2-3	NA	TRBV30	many	TGTGCCTGGAGTTCGGGAGGAGGGACAGGCACAGATACGCAGTATTTT	CAWSSGGGTGTDTQYF
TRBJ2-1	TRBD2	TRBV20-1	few	TGCAGTGCTAGAGGCCGGGGGACTAGCGGGATAGGCGATGAGCAGTTCTTC	CSARGRGTSGIGDEQFF
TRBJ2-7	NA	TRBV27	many	TGTGCCAGCCCTTCCCAGTGGCCTGCTTTGGAGCAGTACTTC	CASPSQWPALEQYF
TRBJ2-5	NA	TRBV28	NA	TGTGCCAGCAGTTTGTCCCCCCGACTCGGGATAATCTTC	CASSLSPRLGIIF
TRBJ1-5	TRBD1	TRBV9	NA	TGTGCCAGCAGCGGCCCAGGGGGCGTAGGCCAGCCCCAGCATTTT	CASSGPGGVGQPQHF
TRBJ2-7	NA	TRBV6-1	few	TGTGCCAGCAGCAACCCGGATTCCTACGAGCAGTACTTC	CASSNPDSYEQYF
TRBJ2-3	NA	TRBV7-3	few	TGTGCCAGCAGCCTCTATCCCCAGTCCGCAGATACGCAGTATTTT	CASSLYPQSADTQYF
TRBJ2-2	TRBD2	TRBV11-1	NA	TGTGCCAGCTCCGGAGGACTAGCGGAGCCTACGAACACCGGGGAGCTGTTTTTT	CASSGGLAEPTNTGELFF
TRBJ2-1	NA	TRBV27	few	TGTGCCAGCAGTTTATCGCGGCAGGGTGGAACGTACAATGAGCAGTTCTTC	CASSLSRQGGTYNEQFF
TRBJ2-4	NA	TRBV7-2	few	TGTGCCAGCAGTCGGCAGGTTGGGGACATTCAGTACTTC	CASSRQVGDIQYF